This T cell receptor (beta chain) was recorded in a study of blood T cell repertoires in COVID-19 (dated by TCRdb to about 2020). Study-level background: The collaborator samples originated in the United States, Italy and Spain and spanned the acute and convalescent phases of COVID-19. Where available, HLA class I and class II types were obtained from metadata supplied by the sample provider rather than from assay-based typing. The repertoires were made available in a free public database intended to serve as a resource for research on the immune response to SARS-CoV-2. A de-identified subject ID, COVID-19 status, age in years and sex were almost always included in the sample metadata. The prospective study material was composed of cDNA or gDNA derived from T cells, B-cell-depleted T cells, or PBMCs. Subjects who had been exposed to COVID-19, were actively infected with it, or had recovered from it provided the deeply sampled blood TCRbeta repertoires that made up the dataset. The samples were drawn from the first 160 participants of the ongoing ImmuneRACE study and from some 1,300 subjects provided by 6 global collaborators.

TCRbeta CDR3 regions were amplified from genomic DNA by means of the immunoSEQ Assay, a bias-controlled multiplex PCR. On the authors' methods: Within the assay, amplification of reference gene primers was used to estimate how many nucleated cells each sample contained. To quantify the absolute abundance of each unique TCRbeta CDR3 rearrangement, sequence reads were collapsed and filtered. For each sample, productive Simpson clonality was calculated as the square root of Simpson's diversity index across productive rearrangements. TCRdb provides this immuneACCESS table in a form limited to in-frame rearrangements. Some clones are lacking; in checked studies, under half of them reflect an unresolved V gene, and why the rest are absent is not known. Clonal size and the V and J genes are those of that table, whereas D and trimming came from the DNA. For this sample there are under 250,000 clones; 75% to 85% appear just once. 4.5% to 5.5% of the sample belongs to the ten largest clones.

What the authors observed across the whole study: The amount of clinical and demographic metadata varied by source and participant and was provided uncurated.

One collaborating source in Seattle enrolled patients while the patients were actively infected and followed the patients over time throughout the course of disease. Whole blood was collected in K2EDTA tubes by collaborating institutions according to the institutions' own protocols. For TCRbeta analysis, collaborator samples were shipped as frozen whole blood, as isolated PBMCs, or as DNA extracted from either sample type. This clone was picked up one time. Which antigen it targets is not known. Qualities for individual bases were not recorded, and no much larger clone is one base off. This clonotype was obtained from a man aged 50-59 years with COVID-19, enrolled during active disease. Sequencing was carried out using peripheral blood.

The sequence in DNA is TGTGCCACAGGAATTACAGGAGCGGGAAACATTCAGTACTTC. It translates to CATGITGAGNIQYF. The V and J genes are TRBV15 and TRBJ2-4; the D region possibly corresponds to TRBD2 (6 bases align). Between the V and J ends, shortened by 9 bases and 6 bases respectively, the junction contains 18 bases. The CDR3 starts with the cysteine, ends with the phenylalanine, and has 14 residues. Only CDR3 DNA remains: 42 bases, in frame from the first base. CDR1 and CDR2, per the germline V gene (reference sequence), are LNHNV and YYDKDF.